These 10 T cell receptor beta chains were sequenced from one sample in a study of blood T cell repertoires in COVID-19. Data came from immunoSEQ multiplex PCR; TCRdb stores just in-frame clones and leaves some out. The data hold 250,000 to 350,000 clones, with about 87% observed a single time. Sequenced sample: peripheral blood. All receptors derive from a woman in her 30s who had recovered from COVID-19.

This rearrangement joins TRBV5-1 to TRBJ2-1, with 9 bases lining up with TRBD2. Trimming took 0 bases from V and 4 from J; bases not matched to a gene: 2. Germline V lookup: CDR1 SGHRS, CDR2 YFSETQ. This CDR3 contains 15 residues. The CDR3 sequence is CASSLVSGGYNEQFF. As DNA, the CDR3 is TGCGCCAGCAGCTTGGTTAGCGGGGGTTACAATGAGCAGTTCTTC.

The chain has TRBV21-1 and TRBJ2-1; TRBD2, the D gene given by the table, was not confirmed from the DNA. TRBV21-1 is a pseudogene segment. The CDR3 runs to 15 residues. The DNA of the CDR3 is TGTGCCAGCAGTAGAAGAGTGAACTCCTACAATGAGCAGTTCTTC. Translation gives CASSRRVNSYNEQFF.

The chain combines TRBV7-8 with TRBJ2-1; 10 positions match TRBD2. The CDR3 runs to 18 residues. Germline V gene sequence: CDR1 SGHVS, CDR2 FQNEAQ. The V and J ends lost 6 bases and 6 bases, in that order; junction bases with no gene match: 17. This CDR3 reads CASSRYSFVAGGPNEQFF. Here the CDR3 DNA reads TGTGCCAGCAGTAGGTACTCTTTTGTAGCGGGGGGCCCCAATGAGCAGTTCTTC.

This rearrangement joins TRBV27 to TRBJ1-5; D may be TRBD1 (5 bases). V lost 8 bases, J lost 4 bases, and 12 bases lay in between. The CDR3 runs to 13 residues. The V gene's germline CDR1 is MNHEY and CDR2 SMNVEV (reference sequence). CDR3 region: CASAQAMNQPQHF. The CDR3, as DNA: TGTGCCAGCGCACAGGCAATGAATCAGCCCCAGCATTTT.

Only one count was recorded for this clone. The gene calls are TRBV28 and TRBJ1-6; weak D call: TRBD1 (5 bases). Trimming left V 5 bases short and J 2 bases short, with 13 bases between. CDR1 MDHEN and CDR2 SYDVKM come from the germline V gene. The CDR3 is 16 amino acids. In DNA, the CDR3 is TGTGCCAGCAGTCTGGGGGGAGGAACCTATAATTCACCCCTCCACTTT. Translation: CASSLGGGTYNSPLHF.

The V and J genes are TRBV4-1 and TRBJ2-1, with TRBD1 matching 10 bases. Per germline, CDR1 MGHRA and CDR2 YSYEKL. This CDR3 has 15 amino acids. The J segment lost 8 bases and the V segment lost 5 bases, leaving 9 bases of the junction unmatched. CDR3 DNA sequence: TGCGCCAGCAGCTTACGGACAGGGGGGATACATGAGCAGTTCTTC. Translated: CASSLRTGGIHEQFF.

The V and J genes are TRBV18 and TRBJ2-5; D might be TRBD1 (6 bases). V lost 6 bases to trimming and J lost 5 bases, with 13 bases between them. Germline V CDR1 and CDR2: KGHSH, LQKENI. The CDR3 runs to 13 residues. DNA of the CDR3: TGTGCCAGCTCTCGAGACAGGCGGGAGACCCAGTACTTC. It is translated as CASSRDRRETQYF.

The chain joins TRBV4-2 to TRBJ2-7, with D perhaps TRBD1 (5 bases). With 1 base removed from V and 7 bases from J, the gap between germline ends came to 11 bases. Germline V gene sequence: CDR1 LGHNA, CDR2 YNFKEQ. The CDR3 consists of 13 residues. CDR3 nucleotides: TGTGCCAGCAGCCAAGGGGGCCCGTGGGAGCAGTACTTC. This translates into CASSQGGPWEQYF.

This clone showed up just once. The rearrangement joins TRBV28 to TRBJ2-7; a possible D gene is TRBD2 (5 bases). Germline V gene sequence: CDR1 MDHEN, CDR2 SYDVKM. The CDR3 spans 14 residues. Trimming left V 6 bases short and J 9 bases short, with 21 bases between. The CDR3 DNA follows: TGTGCCAGCAGCTACGGTCGGGGTGGGTCTGGGCAGTACTTC. It is translated as CASSYGRGGSGQYF.

The chain is built from TRBV7-2 and TRBJ1-2, with D possibly TRBD1 on 5 matching bases. Germline V lookup: CDR1 SGHTA, CDR2 FQGNSA. The CDR3 is made up of 14 amino acids. Between the trimmed V and J ends, which lost 2 bases and 4 bases, there was a span of 11 bases. The CDR3, as DNA: TGTGCCAGCAGCTTATGGCAGGGTTCCTATGGCTACACCTTC. Amino acid sequence: CASSLWQGSYGYTF.